This record concerns one TCR beta chain sequence. Its antigen is as yet unknown. These data originate in a study of shared clonotypes between healthy human individuals. Every immunoSEQ plate was one replicate of a subset's evenly spread DNA. This table comes from immunoSEQ multiplex PCR, and its TCRdb copy is limited to in-frame clones, with some not included. The sample includes 2.3 million or so clones, 93% seen only once; the top ten take 0.39%. J gave up 0 bases and V 2 bases, and 5 bases lay outside the gene matches. The CDR3 has 17 amino acids. The germline V gene encodes CDR1 SGHDT and CDR2 YYEEEE. Study-level results: Naive subsets tended to show greater estimated richness than memory subsets. Sharing across four donors was highest in naive CD4 (around 5%) and lowest in memory CD8 (roughly 0.4%).

The V call is TRBV5-6, the J call TRBJ1-4, with 9 bases that match TRBD1. The specimen was naive CD4+ T cells from PBMCs. Subset: CD45RA+ positively selected. The clonotype originates from a man aged 18 to 35 in good health. Some clones in this sample may be carry-over from other donors' samples. The CDR3 reads CASSFRDRASTNEKLFF. The DNA for the CDR3 is TGTGCCAGCAGCTTCCGGGACAGGGCTTCAACTAATGAAAAACTGTTTTTT.